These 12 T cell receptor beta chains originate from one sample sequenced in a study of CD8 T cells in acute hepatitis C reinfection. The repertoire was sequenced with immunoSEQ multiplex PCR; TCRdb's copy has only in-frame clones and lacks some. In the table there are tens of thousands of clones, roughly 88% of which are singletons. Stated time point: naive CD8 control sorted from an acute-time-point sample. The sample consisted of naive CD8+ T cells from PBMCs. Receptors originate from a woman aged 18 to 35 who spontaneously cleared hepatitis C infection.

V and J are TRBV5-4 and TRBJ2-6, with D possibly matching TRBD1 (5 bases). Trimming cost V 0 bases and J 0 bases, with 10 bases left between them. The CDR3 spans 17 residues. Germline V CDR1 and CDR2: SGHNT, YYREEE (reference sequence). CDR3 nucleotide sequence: TGTGCCAGCAGCTTGGAGACAGCCCTCTCTGGGGCCAACGTCCTGACTTTC. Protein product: CASSLETALSGANVLTF. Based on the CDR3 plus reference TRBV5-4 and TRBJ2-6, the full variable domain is ETGVTQSPTHLIKTRGQQVTLRCSSQSGHNTVSWYQQALGQGPQFIFQYYREEENGRGNFPPRFSGLQFPNYSSELNVNALELDDSALYLCASSLETALSGANVLTFGAGSRLTVL.

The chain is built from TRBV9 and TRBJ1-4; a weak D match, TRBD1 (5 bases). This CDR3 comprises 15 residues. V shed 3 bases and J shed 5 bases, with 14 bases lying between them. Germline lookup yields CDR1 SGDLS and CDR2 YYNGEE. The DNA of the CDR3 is TGTGCCAGCAGCGGATCCGGGACGGTCAATGAAAAACTGTTTTTT. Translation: CASSGSGTVNEKLFF. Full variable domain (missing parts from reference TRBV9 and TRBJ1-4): DSGVTQTPKHLITATGQRVTLRCSPRSGDLSVYWYQQSLDQGLQFLIQYYNGEERAKGNILERFSAQQFPDLHSELNLSSLELGDSALYFCASSGSGTVNEKLFFGSGTQLSVL.

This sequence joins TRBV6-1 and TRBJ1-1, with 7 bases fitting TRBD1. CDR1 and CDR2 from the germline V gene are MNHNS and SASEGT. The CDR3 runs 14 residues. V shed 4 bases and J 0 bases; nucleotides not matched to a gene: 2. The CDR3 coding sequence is TGTGCCAGCAGTGGACAGGGTATGAACACTGAAGCTTTCTTT. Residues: CASSGQGMNTEAFF.

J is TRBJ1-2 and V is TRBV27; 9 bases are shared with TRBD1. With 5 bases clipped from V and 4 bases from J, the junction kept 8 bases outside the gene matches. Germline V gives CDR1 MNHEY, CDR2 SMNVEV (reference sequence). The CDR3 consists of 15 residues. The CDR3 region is CASSDAQGAFYGYTF. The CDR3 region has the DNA TGTGCCAGCAGTGACGCACAGGGGGCGTTCTATGGCTACACCTTC.

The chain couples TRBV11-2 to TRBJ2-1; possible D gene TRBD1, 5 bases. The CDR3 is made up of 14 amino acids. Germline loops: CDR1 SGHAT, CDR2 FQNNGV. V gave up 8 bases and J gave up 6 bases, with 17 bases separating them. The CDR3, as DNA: TGTGCCAGCGGAAATACAGGTTTTTTCAATGAGCAGTTCTTC. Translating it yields CASGNTGFFNEQFF.

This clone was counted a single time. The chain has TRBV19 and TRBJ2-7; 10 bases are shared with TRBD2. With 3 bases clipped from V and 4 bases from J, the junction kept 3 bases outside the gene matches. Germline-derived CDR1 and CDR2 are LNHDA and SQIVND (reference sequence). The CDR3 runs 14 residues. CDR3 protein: CASSIGTSAYEQYF. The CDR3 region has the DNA TGTGCCAGTAGTATTGGGACTAGCGCATACGAGCAGTACTTC. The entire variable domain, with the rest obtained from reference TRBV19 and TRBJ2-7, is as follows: DGGITQSPKYLFRKEGQNVTLSCEQNLNHDAMYWYRQDPGQGLRLIYYSQIVNDFQKGDIAEGYSVSREKKESFPLTVTSAQKNPTAFYLCASSIGTSAYEQYFGPGTRLTVT.

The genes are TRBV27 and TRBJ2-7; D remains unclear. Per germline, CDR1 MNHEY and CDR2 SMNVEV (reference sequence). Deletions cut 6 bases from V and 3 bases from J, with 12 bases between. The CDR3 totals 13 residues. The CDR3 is CASSRGSYYEQYF. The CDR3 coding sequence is TGTGCCAGCAGCCGTGGATCTTACTACGAGCAGTACTTC.

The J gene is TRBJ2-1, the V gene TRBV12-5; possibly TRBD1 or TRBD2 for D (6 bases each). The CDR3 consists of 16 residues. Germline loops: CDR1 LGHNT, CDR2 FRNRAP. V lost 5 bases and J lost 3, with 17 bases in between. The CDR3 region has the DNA TGTGCTAGTGGTCCCTCGGGGGCCCCTCTCTACAATGAGCAGTTCTTC. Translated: CASGPSGAPLYNEQFF.

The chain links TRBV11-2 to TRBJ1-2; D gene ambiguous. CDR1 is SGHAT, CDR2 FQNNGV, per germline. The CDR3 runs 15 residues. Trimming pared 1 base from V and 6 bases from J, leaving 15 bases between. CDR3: CASSLAMRRSHGYTF. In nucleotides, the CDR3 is TGTGCCAGCAGCTTAGCGATGAGACGGAGCCATGGCTACACCTTC.

The CDR3 here is CASSAGAEDTEAFF. The CDR3 region has the DNA TGTGCCAGCAGCGCAGGGGCTGAGGACACTGAAGCTTTCTTT. The J gene is TRBJ1-1, the V gene TRBV9; D might be TRBD1 (6 bases). CDR1 SGDLS and CDR2 YYNGEE come from the germline V gene. This CDR3 is 14 amino acids long. Trimming took 3 bases from V and 3 from J, leaving 12 bases between them.

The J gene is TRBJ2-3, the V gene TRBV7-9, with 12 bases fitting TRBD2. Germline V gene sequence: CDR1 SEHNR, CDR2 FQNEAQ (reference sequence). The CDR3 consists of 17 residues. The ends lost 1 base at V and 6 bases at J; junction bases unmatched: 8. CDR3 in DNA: TGTGCCAGCAGCTTAGTCCCGACTAGCGGGAGTTCGGATACGCAGTATTTT. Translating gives CASSLVPTSGSSDTQYF.

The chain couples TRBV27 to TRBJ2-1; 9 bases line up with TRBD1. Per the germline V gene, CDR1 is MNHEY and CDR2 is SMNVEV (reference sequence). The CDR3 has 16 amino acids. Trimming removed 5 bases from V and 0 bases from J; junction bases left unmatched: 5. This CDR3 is CASSRDRGGSYNEQFF. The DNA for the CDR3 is TGTGCCAGCAGTCGCGACAGGGGGGGCTCCTACAATGAGCAGTTCTTC.